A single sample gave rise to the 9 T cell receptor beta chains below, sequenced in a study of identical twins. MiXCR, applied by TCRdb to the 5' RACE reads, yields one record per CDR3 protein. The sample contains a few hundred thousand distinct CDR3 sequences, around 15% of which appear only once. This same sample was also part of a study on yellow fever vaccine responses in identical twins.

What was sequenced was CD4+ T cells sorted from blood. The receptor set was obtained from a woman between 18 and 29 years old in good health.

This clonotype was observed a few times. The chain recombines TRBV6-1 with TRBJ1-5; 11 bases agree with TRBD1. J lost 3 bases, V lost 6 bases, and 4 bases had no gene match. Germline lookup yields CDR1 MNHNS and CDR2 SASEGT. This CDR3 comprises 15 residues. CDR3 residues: CASRPGQGVNQPQHF. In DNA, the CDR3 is TGTGCCAGCAGACCGGGACAGGGGGTCAATCAGCCCCAGCATTTT.

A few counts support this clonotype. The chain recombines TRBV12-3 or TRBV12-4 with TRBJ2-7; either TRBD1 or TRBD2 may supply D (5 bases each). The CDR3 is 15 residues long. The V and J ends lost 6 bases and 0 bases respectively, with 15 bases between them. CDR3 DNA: TGTGCCAGCAGCCTAACGGGACGGAGCTCCTACGAGCAGTACTTC. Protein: CASSLTGRSSYEQYF.

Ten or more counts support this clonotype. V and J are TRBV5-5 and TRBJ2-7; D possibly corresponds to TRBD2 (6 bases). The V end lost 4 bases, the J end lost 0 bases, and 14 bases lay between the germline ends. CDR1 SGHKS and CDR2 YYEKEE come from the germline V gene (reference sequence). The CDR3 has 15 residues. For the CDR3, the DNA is TGTGCCAGCAGCCTGACCGTCGGGAGCTCCTACGAGCAGTACTTC. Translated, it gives CASSLTVGSSYEQYF.

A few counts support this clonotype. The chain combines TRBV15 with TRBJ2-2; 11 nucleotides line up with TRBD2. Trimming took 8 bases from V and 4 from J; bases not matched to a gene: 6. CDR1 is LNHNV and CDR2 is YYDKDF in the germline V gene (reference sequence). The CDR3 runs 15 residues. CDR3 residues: CATSAGTSGTGELFF. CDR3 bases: TGTGCCACCTCGGCCGGGACTAGCGGCACCGGGGAGCTGTTTTTT.

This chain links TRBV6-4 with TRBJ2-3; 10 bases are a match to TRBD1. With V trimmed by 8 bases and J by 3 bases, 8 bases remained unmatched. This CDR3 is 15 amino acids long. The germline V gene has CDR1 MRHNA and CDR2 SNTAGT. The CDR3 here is CASSDRGRKTDTQYF. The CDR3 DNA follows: TGTGCCAGCTCTGACAGGGGGCGCAAGACAGATACGCAGTATTTT.

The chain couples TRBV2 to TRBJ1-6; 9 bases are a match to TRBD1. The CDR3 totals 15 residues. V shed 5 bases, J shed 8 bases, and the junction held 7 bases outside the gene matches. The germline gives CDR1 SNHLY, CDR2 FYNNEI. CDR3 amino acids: CASSSRTGADSPLHF. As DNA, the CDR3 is TGTGCCAGCAGTTCCCGGACAGGGGCGGATTCACCCCTCCACTTT.

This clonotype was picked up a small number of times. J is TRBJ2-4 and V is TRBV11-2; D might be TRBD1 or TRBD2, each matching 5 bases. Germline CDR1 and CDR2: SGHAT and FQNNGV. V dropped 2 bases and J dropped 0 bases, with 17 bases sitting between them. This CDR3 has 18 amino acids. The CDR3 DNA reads TGTGCCAGCAGCTTACAAGGATCGGGGACCGCAGCCAAAAACATTCAGTACTTC. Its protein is CASSLQGSGTAAKNIQYF.

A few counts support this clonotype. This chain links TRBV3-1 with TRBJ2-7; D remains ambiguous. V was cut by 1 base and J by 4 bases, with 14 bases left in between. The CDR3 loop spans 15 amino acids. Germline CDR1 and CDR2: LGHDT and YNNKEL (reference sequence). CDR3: CASSQGVQMGYEQYF. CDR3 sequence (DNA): TGTGCCAGCAGCCAAGGGGTACAGATGGGGTACGAGCAGTACTTC.

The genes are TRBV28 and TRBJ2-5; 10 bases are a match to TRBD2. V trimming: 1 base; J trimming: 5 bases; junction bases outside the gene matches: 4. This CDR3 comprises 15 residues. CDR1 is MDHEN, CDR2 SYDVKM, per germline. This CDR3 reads CASSLSSGGAETQYF. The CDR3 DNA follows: TGTGCCAGCAGTTTATCTAGCGGGGGAGCTGAGACCCAGTACTTC. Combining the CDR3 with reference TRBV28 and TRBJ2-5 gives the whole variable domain DVKVTQSSRYLVKRTGEKVFLECVQDMDHENMFWYRQDPGLGLRLIYFSYDVKMKEKGDIPEGYSVSREKKERFSLILESASTNQTSMYLCASSLSSGGAETQYFGPGTRLLVL.